This note documents a single T cell receptor beta chain sequence. The method was immunoSEQ multiplex PCR; TCRdb's version includes in-frame clones alone and lacks a portion of them. The sample lists roughly 350,000 clones; around 91% were seen once. This sample stems from a study of blood T cell repertoires in COVID-19. CDR1 is SGDLS, CDR2 YYNGEE, per germline. The CDR3 is 15 amino acids. With V trimmed by 4 bases and J by 3 bases, 7 bases remained unmatched. This chain connects TRBV9 to TRBJ2-3, with 8 bases fitting TRBD2. The source material was peripheral blood. This clonotype was sampled from a woman younger than 30 who had recovered from COVID-19. The CDR3 nucleotides are TGTGCCAGCAGCCTGGGGACTAGTGGAACAGATACGCAGTATTTT. Amino acids: CASSLGTSGTDTQYF.